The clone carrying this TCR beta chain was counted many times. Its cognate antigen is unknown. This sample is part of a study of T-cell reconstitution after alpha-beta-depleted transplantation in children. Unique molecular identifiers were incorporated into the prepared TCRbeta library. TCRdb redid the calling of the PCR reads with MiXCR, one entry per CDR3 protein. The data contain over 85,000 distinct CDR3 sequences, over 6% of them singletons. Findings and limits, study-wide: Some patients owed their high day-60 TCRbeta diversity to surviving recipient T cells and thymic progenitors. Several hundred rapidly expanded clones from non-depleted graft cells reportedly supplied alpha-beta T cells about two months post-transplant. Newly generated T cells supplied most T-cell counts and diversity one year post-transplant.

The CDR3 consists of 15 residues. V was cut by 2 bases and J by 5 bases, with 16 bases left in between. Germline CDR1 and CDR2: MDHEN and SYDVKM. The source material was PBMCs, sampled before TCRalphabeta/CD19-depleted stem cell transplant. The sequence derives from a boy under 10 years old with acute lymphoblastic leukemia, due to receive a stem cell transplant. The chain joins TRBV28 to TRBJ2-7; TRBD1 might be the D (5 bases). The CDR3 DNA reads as TGTGCCAGCAGTTTAGCTACAGGCGTAACCAACGAGCAGTACTTC. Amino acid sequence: CASSLATGVTNEQYF.